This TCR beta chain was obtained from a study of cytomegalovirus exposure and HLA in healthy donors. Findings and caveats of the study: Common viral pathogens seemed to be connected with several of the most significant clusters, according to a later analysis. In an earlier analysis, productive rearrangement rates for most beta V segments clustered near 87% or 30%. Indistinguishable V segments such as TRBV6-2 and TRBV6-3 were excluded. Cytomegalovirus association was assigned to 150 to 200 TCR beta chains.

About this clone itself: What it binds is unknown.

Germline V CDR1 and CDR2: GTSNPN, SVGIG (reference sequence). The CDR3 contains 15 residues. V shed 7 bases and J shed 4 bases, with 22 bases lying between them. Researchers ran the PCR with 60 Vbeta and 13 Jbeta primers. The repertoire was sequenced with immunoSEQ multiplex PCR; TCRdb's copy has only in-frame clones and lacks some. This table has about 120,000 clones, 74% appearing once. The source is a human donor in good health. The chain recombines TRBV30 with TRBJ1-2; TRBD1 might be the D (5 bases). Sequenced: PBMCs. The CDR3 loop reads CALEMGQATIYGYTF. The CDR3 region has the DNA TGTGCCTTGGAGATGGGGCAGGCGACGATCTATGGCTACACCTTC. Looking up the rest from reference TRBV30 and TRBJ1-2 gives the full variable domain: SQTIHQWPATLVQPVGSPLSLECTVEGTSNPNLYWYRQAAGRGLQLLFYSVGIGQISSEVPQNLSASRPQDRQFILSSKKLLLSDSGFYLCALEMGQATIYGYTFGSGTRLTVV.